This TCR beta chain was identified during a study of blood T cell repertoires in COVID-19. Study-wide background: Samples came from the United States, Italy and Spain, spanning acute and convalescent COVID-19. The cDNA or gDNA used as material had been derived from T cells, B-cell-depleted T cells, or PBMCs.

Clones were sequenced by immunoSEQ multiplex PCR, and TCRdb holds only the in-frame ones, with some missing. This repertoire shows about 66,000 clones, roughly 82% found once; its top ten account for more than 6.5%. The CDR3 sequence is 15 residues long. V gave up 4 bases and J gave up 6 bases, with 13 bases separating them. In germline, CDR1 is LGHDT, CDR2 YNNKEL (reference sequence). V and J are TRBV3-1 (or the pseudogene TRBV3-2) and TRBJ1-6; D gene uncertain. The TCR originated in a man in his 60s with acute or convalescent COVID-19. The sample comprised peripheral blood. The CDR3 region has the DNA TGTGCCAGCAGCCCTCGACAATTCGTTAATTCACCCCTCCACTTT. Translated, it gives CASSPRQFVNSPLHF.